The sequence of this T cell receptor (beta chain) was determined in a study of T cell responses to AZD1222 COVID-19 vaccine. General study findings and limits: Spike-specific TCR breadth and depth both grew after two AZD1222 doses. Among those given AZD1222, only five or six were seropositive at baseline. CD4 TCRs covered the whole spike, strongest at regions 160-218 and 743-854. Nearly half of the spike-specific TCRs reportedly recognize variant regions that carry no mutations.

Produced via immunoSEQ multiplex PCR; TCRdb's table is partial and in-frame only. This sample has about 120,000 clones; approximately 90% occur once, and the top ten carry 0.9% to 1.2%. With 0 bases removed from V and 5 bases from J, the gap between germline ends came to 4 bases. This CDR3 has 12 residues. Germline lookup yields CDR1 MNHNY and CDR2 SVGAGI (reference sequence). Comment on this clone: Its antigen remains unidentified.

This clonotype was obtained from an adult who received the AZD1222 COVID-19 vaccine. The source material was peripheral blood, sampled 28 days after the second AZD1222 dose. The genes are TRBV6-6 and TRBJ1-2; no clear D gene. The CDR3 nucleotides are TGTGCCAGCAGTTACTCCGAATATGGCTACACCTTC. Translated, it gives CASSYSEYGYTF.